This T cell receptor (beta chain) was sequenced in a study of liver allograft versus peripheral blood T cells. Study summary: The study compared liver allograft T cell receptor repertoires against peripheral blood repertoires of liver transplant recipients.

V lost 1 base to trimming and J lost 4 bases, with 10 bases between them. The CDR3 spans 14 residues. The germline CDR1 and CDR2 sequences are SGHTA and FQGNSA. By sample share, this clonotype is medium-sized. TCRdb ran MiXCR on the reads and lists one entry per CDR3 protein. There are over 7,500 distinct CDR3 sequences in the sample; roughly 21% occur only once, and 5% to 6% lies in the top ten. This receptor was identified in a human patient who had a liver transplant. Some T cells may be supplied by the graft donor. J is TRBJ1-1 and V is TRBV7-2; D gene unclear. CDR3 sequence: CASSLVGGGTEAFF. The CDR3 bases are TGTGCCAGCAGCTTAGTGGGAGGCGGCACTGAAGCTTTCTTT.